This T cell receptor (beta chain) was profiled in a study of blood T cell repertoires in COVID-19. Whole-study context: Acute and convalescent COVID-19 samples came from the United States, Italy and Spain. The cDNA or gDNA used as material had been derived from T cells, B-cell-depleted T cells, or PBMCs.

CDR1 and CDR2 from the germline V gene are SGHRS and YFSETQ. The V segment lost 7 bases and the J segment 4 bases; nucleotides outside the gene matches: 2. The CDR3 is 13 residues long. In the original processing: Reference gene primers were amplified, and this amplification served to estimate nucleated cell counts. Repertoires were generated with immunoSEQ multiplex PCR, while TCRdb's copy carries only in-frame clones and drops some. V and J calls and clone size are copied from that table; D and trimming were computed from the DNA. The sample includes around 250,000 clones, around 88% of them seen just once.

The TCR sequence derives from a man at least 80 years old with acute or convalescent COVID-19. The genes are TRBV5-1 and TRBJ2-2; 9 bases line up with TRBD1. The sequencing input was peripheral blood. Here the CDR3 DNA reads TGCGCCAGCGCGACAGGGGGCACCGGGGAGCTGTTTTTT. This translates into CASATGGTGELFF.